This T cell receptor beta chain was captured by sequencing in a study of CDR3 diversity in severe acne. TCRdb used MiXCR to reprocess the PCR reads, holding one entry per CDR3 protein. This sample has around 94,000 distinct CDR3 sequences; 51% occur once, and the top ten carry roughly 12%. This clonotype was recorded a few times. The conserved phenylalanine or tryptophan normally closing the CDR3 is absent here, so this likely arose from a read error. This CDR3 is built from 15 residues. In germline, CDR1 is SNHLY, CDR2 FYNNEI. The sequence was collected from a male donor with acne. The chain is built from TRBV2 and TRBJ2-1; TRBD2 agrees at 10 bases. The sequenced sample consisted of blood. The CDR3 sequence is CASSPLAGDLGEQFL. The CDR3 bases are TGCGCCAGCTCCCCCCTAGCGGGAGATCTTGGTGAGCAGTTCCTC.